The 22 T cell receptor beta chains given below trace back to one sample, sequenced in a study of T-cell memory formation after mild COVID-19. TCRdb re-analysed the 5' RACE reads in MiXCR, keeping a single row per CDR3 protein. The data show about 310,000 distinct CDR3 sequences, about 15% seen once. The specimen was PBMCs or a T cell subset sorted from them (not recorded which). These receptors were collected from a young man who had mild COVID-19 (a few samples of this study predate the infection). Cell type and time point are not known.

V gene TRBV4-1 combines with J gene TRBJ1-2, with D possibly being TRBD1 (5 bases). Trimming cost V 2 bases and J 0 bases, with 13 bases left between them. The CDR3 has 16 amino acids. Looked up from germline, CDR1 is MGHRA and CDR2 is YSYEKL. For the CDR3, the DNA is TGCGCCAGCAGCCAAATCCCGGGACGAGCTAACTATGGCTACACCTTC. Translating it yields CASSQIPGRANYGYTF.

The V and J genes are TRBV14 and TRBJ2-1; 9 nucleotides line up with TRBD2. Germline V gene sequence: CDR1 SGHDN, CDR2 FVKESK. The CDR3 covers 18 residues. J gave up 4 bases and V 2 bases, and 12 bases lay outside the gene matches. The CDR3 sequence: CASSQSPAAGGLYNEQFF. In nucleotides, the CDR3 is TGTGCCAGCAGCCAATCCCCCGCGGCGGGGGGGCTATACAATGAGCAGTTCTTC.

This clonotype showed up just a few times. CDR3: CASSTLAGRYNEQFF. DNA for the CDR3: TGTGCCAGCAGTACACTAGCGGGGAGGTACAATGAGCAGTTCTTC. This chain connects TRBV6-6 to TRBJ2-1, with TRBD2 matching over 10 bases. The ends lost 5 bases at V and 4 bases at J; junction bases unmatched: 5. Germline loops: CDR1 MNHNY, CDR2 SVGAGI (reference sequence). The CDR3 covers 15 residues.

The V gene is TRBV6-2 or TRBV6-3, the J gene TRBJ2-3; D tentatively reads TRBD1 or TRBD2 (6 bases each). This CDR3 is built from 15 residues. Germline V gives CDR1 MNHEY, CDR2 SVGEGT. The V end was cut by 6 bases, the J end by 6 bases, with 19 bases between. The CDR3 coding sequence is TGTGCCAGCAGCCCCTTAAGGGGGGCAGGGGATACGCAGTATTTT. Protein: CASSPLRGAGDTQYF.

The chain employs TRBV4-3 and TRBJ1-6; 7 bases are shared with TRBD1. The CDR3 covers 18 residues. The V gene end was trimmed by 2 bases and the J gene end by 10 bases; junction bases not matched to a gene: 17. Per germline, CDR1 LGHNA and CDR2 YSLEER. The CDR3 is CASSQLLAQTGKRSPLHF. The CDR3 bases are TGCGCCAGCAGCCAACTCCTCGCCCAGACAGGGAAACGATCACCCCTCCACTTT.

The V call is TRBV5-1, the J call TRBJ1-6; D call uncertain. The CDR3 is 16 residues long. CDR1 and CDR2 from the germline V gene are SGHRS and YFSETQ. V lost 1 base to trimming and J lost 0 bases, with 8 bases between them. The CDR3 reads CASSLTTSSYNSPLHF. The DNA of the CDR3 is TGCGCCAGCAGCTTGACAACCAGCTCCTATAATTCACCCCTCCACTTT.

This clonotype was counted ten times or more. V is TRBV4-2 and J is TRBJ2-3, with a possible D match to TRBD2 (5 bases). V was clipped by 4 bases and J by 1 base, with 9 bases between them. The germline V gene encodes CDR1 LGHNA and CDR2 YNFKEQ. The CDR3 is made up of 14 amino acids. This chain's CDR3 is CASSPRRGTDTQYF. The DNA of the CDR3 is TGTGCCAGCAGCCCCCGGCGGGGCACAGATACGCAGTATTTT.

This clonotype came up a few times. V is TRBV5-1 and J is TRBJ1-4; tentative D call: TRBD1 (6 bases). Trimming stripped 4 bases from V and 4 bases from J, with 11 bases between. The CDR3 runs 14 residues. Germline V gene lookup returns CDR1 SGHRS and CDR2 YFSETQ. The CDR3 protein is CASSADSDNEKLFF. In DNA form, the CDR3 reads TGCGCCAGCAGCGCGGACAGCGATAATGAAAAACTGTTTTTT.

This clonotype was seen more than once but under ten times. This chain connects TRBV7-9 to TRBJ1-1; D is ambiguous. CDR1 is SEHNR and CDR2 is FQNEAQ in the germline V gene (reference sequence). The CDR3 runs 13 residues. The V and J ends lost 1 base and 12 bases respectively, with 15 bases between them. The DNA for the CDR3 is TGTGCCAGCAGCTTAGTCGCGGGGATTGGAACTTTCTTT. Translation gives CASSLVAGIGTFF.

The rearrangement links TRBV20-1 to TRBJ2-2; 8 positions agree with TRBD1. CDR3 size: 15 residues. In germline, CDR1 is DFQATT, CDR2 SNEGSKA (reference sequence). The trim removed 6 bases at V and 5 bases at J, leaving 11 bases unmatched. CDR3 amino acids: CSARPFNRGTGELFF. The DNA of the CDR3 is TGCAGTGCACGCCCTTTTAACAGGGGGACCGGGGAGCTGTTTTTT.

V is TRBV12-5 and J is TRBJ1-1; 8 bases map to TRBD1. The CDR3 sequence is 13 residues long. Germline values: CDR1 LGHNT, CDR2 FRNRAP. V lost 6 bases, J lost 4 bases, and 4 bases stayed unmatched. The CDR3 coding sequence is TGTGCTAGTGGCAACACAGGGGGCACTGAAGCTTTCTTT. It codes for CASGNTGGTEAFF.

CDR3 region: CASSPGDWGNTEAFF. The DNA for the CDR3 is TGTGCCAGCAGCCCAGGGGACTGGGGGAACACTGAAGCTTTCTTT. The chain couples TRBV6-5 to TRBJ1-1; perhaps TRBD1 as D (6 bases). Germline values: CDR1 MNHEY, CDR2 SVGAGI. CDR3 length: 15 residues. V was cut by 6 bases and J by 1 base, with 15 bases left in between.

The chain uses TRBV2 and TRBJ2-7; unclear D gene. V was trimmed by 8 bases and J by 0 bases, leaving 14 bases between them. CDR1 and CDR2 from the germline V gene are SNHLY and FYNNEI. The CDR3 loop spans 14 amino acids. As DNA, the CDR3 is TGTGCCAGCTGTGCCCAGGCGATCTCCTACGAGCAGTACTTC. This gives the protein CASCAQAISYEQYF.

The chain joins TRBV5-1 to TRBJ2-2; possible D gene TRBD2, 5 bases. This CDR3 region has 13 residues. Germline V gene lookup returns CDR1 SGHRS and CDR2 YFSETQ. Trimming shortened V by 3 bases and J by 6 bases, and 9 bases separated the two germline ends. The CDR3 DNA follows: TGCGCCAGCAGCTCCGAAGCGGCCGGGGAGCTGTTTTTT. Its protein product is CASSSEAAGELFF.

This chain connects TRBV4-1 to TRBJ2-5; the D gene is possibly TRBD1 (6 bases). Per germline, CDR1 MGHRA and CDR2 YSYEKL. The CDR3 runs to 16 residues. V was shortened by 3 bases and J by 0 bases, with 14 bases between the two germline ends. DNA of the CDR3: TGCGCCAGCAGCCATCCGGGACATACGTACCAAGAGACCCAGTACTTC. This translates into CASSHPGHTYQETQYF.

This chain uses TRBV5-6 with TRBJ2-2; TRBD1 is a possible D gene (7 bases). V was pared by 4 bases and J by 10 bases, with 17 bases between. CDR3 length: 14 amino acids. Germline-derived CDR1 and CDR2 are SGHDT and YYEEEE. The CDR3 DNA reads as TGTGCCAGCAGCGGCAGGAGGGGGCCGGCGGAGCTGTTTTTT. It yields the protein CASSGRRGPAELFF.

This clonotype appeared many times. The genes are TRBV13 and TRBJ1-6; D ambiguous. The germline CDR1 and CDR2 sequences are PRHDT and FYEKMQ (reference sequence). V lost 6 bases and J 0 bases, leaving 9 bases between the germline ends. This CDR3 region has 15 residues. The CDR3 DNA is TGTGCCAGCAGAACGGGAAGCTCCTATAATTCACCCCTCCACTTT. Protein sequence: CASRTGSSYNSPLHF.

This clonotype was seen a few times. V is TRBV10-3 and J is TRBJ2-3; the match to TRBD2 covers 15 bases. Germline values: CDR1 ENHRY, CDR2 SYGVKD. V lost 6 bases, J lost 9 bases, and 7 bases stayed unmatched. The CDR3 is 15 residues long. The CDR3 here is CAISGGLAGGGTQYF. CDR3 coding DNA: TGTGCCATCAGCGGGGGACTAGCGGGGGGAGGCACGCAGTATTTT.

In this sample, this clonotype turned up a few times. The V and J genes are TRBV10-2 and TRBJ2-5; D unclear. V lost 4 bases and J lost 4, with 7 bases in between. The CDR3 runs 12 residues. The V gene's germline CDR1 is WSHSY and CDR2 SAAADI. CDR3 loop: CASSGNGETQYF. CDR3 DNA: TGCGCCAGCAGTGGGAACGGAGAGACCCAGTACTTC.

This clonotype occurred a few times. The chain uses TRBV20-1 and TRBJ1-6, with unresolved D. CDR3 length equals 15 residues. V lost 0 bases and J 7 bases, leaving 13 bases between the germline ends. CDR1 is DFQATT, CDR2 SNEGSKA, per germline (reference sequence). The CDR3 here is CSARDLGSTNSPLHF. The CDR3 DNA is TGCAGTGCTAGAGATCTCGGGTCCACGAATTCACCCCTCCACTTT.

The table lists this clonotype with a count of one. V is TRBV20-1 and J is TRBJ2-2, with a possible D match to TRBD1 (6 bases). The germline V gene has CDR1 DFQATT and CDR2 SNEGSKA (reference sequence). V lost 4 bases, J lost 0 bases, and 21 bases lay in between. The CDR3 has 18 residues. The CDR3 protein is CSATGQGHGTPNTGELFF. CDR3 nucleotides: TGCAGTGCTACGGGGCAGGGGCACGGGACCCCGAACACCGGGGAGCTGTTTTTT.

The CDR3 coding sequence is TGTGCCAGCAGCTTAAGTCGGACAGCCCCCTACGAGCAGTACTTC. This encodes CASSLSRTAPYEQYF. This chain uses TRBV7-9 with TRBJ2-7, with D possibly matching TRBD1 (6 bases). The germline V gene encodes CDR1 SEHNR and CDR2 FQNEAQ (reference sequence). This CDR3 is 15 amino acids long. Trimming cost V 2 bases and J 2 bases, with 13 bases left between them.